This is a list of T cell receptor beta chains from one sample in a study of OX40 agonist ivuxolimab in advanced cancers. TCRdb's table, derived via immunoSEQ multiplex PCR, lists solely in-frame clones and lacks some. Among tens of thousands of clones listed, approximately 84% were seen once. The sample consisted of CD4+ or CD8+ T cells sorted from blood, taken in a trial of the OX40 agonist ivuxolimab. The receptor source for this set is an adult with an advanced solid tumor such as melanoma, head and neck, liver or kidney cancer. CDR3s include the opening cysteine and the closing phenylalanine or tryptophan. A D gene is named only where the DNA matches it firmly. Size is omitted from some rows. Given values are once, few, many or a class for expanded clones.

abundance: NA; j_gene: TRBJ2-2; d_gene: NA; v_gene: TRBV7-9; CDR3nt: TGTGCCAGCAGCCCCGGTCAGTGGTGGAGGGATAACACCGGGGAGCTGTTTTTT; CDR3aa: CASSPGQWWRDNTGELFF
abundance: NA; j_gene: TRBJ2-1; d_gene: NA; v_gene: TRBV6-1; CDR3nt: TGTGCCATCTTTACGGGTGAGCTTTTATCCTTCTTC; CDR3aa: CAIFTGELLSFF
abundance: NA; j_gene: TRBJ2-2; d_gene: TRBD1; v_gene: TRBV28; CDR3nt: TGTGCCAGCAGTACCCTCAGGGGGAGCGGGGAGCTGTTTTTT; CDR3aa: CASSTLRGSGELFF
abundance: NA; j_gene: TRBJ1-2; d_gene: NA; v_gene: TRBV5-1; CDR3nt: TGCGCCAGCAGCTTGACCCCAGGACAGCCTACCTTCTATGGCTACACCTTC; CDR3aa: CASSLTPGQPTFYGYTF
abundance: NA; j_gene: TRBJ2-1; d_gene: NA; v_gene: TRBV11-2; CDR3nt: TGTGCCAGCAGCTTCCCCCGTAGGGGGGCCGGCAATGAGCAGTTCTTC; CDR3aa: CASSFPRRGAGNEQFF
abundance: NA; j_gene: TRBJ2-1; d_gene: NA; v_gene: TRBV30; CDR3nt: TGTGCCTGGCAGGACTACAATGAGCAGTTCTTC; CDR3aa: CAWQDYNEQFF
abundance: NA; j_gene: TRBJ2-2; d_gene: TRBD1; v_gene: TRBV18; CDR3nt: TGTGCCAGCTCACTCGGACAGGGCGTATACACCGGGGAGCTGTTTTTT; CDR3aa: CASSLGQGVYTGELFF
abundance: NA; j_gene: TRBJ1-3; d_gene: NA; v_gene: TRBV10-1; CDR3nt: TGCGCCAGCAGTGACCCTCCTGGAAACACCATATATTTT; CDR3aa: CASSDPPGNTIYF
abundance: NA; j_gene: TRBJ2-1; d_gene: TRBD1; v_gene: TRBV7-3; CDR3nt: TGTGCCAGCAGCATCCTAGGACAGGATGATGAGCAGTTCTTC; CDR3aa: CASSILGQDDEQFF
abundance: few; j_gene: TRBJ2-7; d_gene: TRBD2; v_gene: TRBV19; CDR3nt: TGTGCCAGTAGTCCTACTAGCGTGGACGAGCAGTACTTC; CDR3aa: CASSPTSVDEQYF
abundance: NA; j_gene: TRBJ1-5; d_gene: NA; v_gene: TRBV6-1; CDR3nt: TGTGCCACCTTCCGACAGGCGGGGGGAATGCAGCCCCAGCATTTT; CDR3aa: CATFRQAGGMQPQHF
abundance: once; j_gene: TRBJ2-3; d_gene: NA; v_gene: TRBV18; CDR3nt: TGTGCCAGCTCCAGCGGGGATACGCAGTATTTT; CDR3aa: CASSSGDTQYF
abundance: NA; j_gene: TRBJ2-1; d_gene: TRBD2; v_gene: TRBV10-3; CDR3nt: TGTGCCATCAAAGGCGATGGCGGGAGACTTAGGGCGTATGAGCAGTTCTTC; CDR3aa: CAIKGDGGRLRAYEQFF
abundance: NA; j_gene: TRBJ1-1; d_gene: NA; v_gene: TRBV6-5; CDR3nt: TGTGCCAGCAGTCCACAGGGAACTGAAGCTTTCTTT; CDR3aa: CASSPQGTEAFF
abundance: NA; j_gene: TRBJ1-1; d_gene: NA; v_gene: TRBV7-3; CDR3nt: TGTGCCAGCAGCTTATCACAAAGCACTGAAGCTTTCTTT; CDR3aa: CASSLSQSTEAFF
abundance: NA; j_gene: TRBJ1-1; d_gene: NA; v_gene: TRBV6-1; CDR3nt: TGTGCCAGCAGTGAAGGGATACAGATGAACACTGAAGCTTTCTTT; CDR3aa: CASSEGIQMNTEAFF
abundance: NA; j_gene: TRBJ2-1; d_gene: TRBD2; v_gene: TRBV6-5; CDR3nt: TGTGCCACTCTACTAGCGGGAGGAACCTACAATGAGCAGTTCTTC; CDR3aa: CATLLAGGTYNEQFF
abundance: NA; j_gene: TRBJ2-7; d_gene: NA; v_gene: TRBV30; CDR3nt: TGTGCCTGGAGAGCCGGGACGCGGCAGTACTTC; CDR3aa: CAWRAGTRQYF
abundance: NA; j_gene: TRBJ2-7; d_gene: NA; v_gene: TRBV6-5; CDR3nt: TGTGCCAGCACTCGGGTATATGGGGGCTACGAGCAGTACTTC; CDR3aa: CASTRVYGGYEQYF
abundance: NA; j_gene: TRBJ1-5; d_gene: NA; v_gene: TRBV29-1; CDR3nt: TGCAGCGTTGGGGCAGGGAGCAATCAGCCCCAGCATTTT; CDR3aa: CSVGAGSNQPQHF
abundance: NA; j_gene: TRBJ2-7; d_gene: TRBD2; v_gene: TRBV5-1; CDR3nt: TGCGCCAGCAGCTCAGGGACTAGCGGGAGGCGCCCCTCCTACGAGCAGTACTTC; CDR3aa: CASSSGTSGRRPSYEQYF
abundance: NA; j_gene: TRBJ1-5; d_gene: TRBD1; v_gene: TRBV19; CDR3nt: TGTGCCAGTAGTGTGCCGACAGGGGGCTCAGGGCAGCCCCAGCATTTT; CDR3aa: CASSVPTGGSGQPQHF
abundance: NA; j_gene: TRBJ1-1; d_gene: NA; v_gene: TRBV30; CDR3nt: TGTGCCTGGAGGGGCGGGGGGACTGAAGCTTTCTTT; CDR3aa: CAWRGGGTEAFF